The 6 T cell receptor beta chains reported below all come from one sample, sequenced in a study of T cell clonality in common variable immunodeficiency. Generated by immunoSEQ multiplex PCR, the TCRdb table keeps only in-frame clones and is missing some. The record shows around 30,000 clones for this sample, with no singletons present. The sequenced material came from peripheral blood mononuclear cells. These receptors originate from a person between 18 and 75 years old in good health.

This clone has at least ten counts. The CDR3 extends 3 residues past the end of the read, so its final part is completed from the germline J gene. This chain uses TRBV6-2 or TRBV6-3 with TRBJ2-1; 8 bases match TRBD2. The V segment lost 6 bases and the J segment 4 bases; nucleotides outside the gene matches: 11. There are 16 residues in the CDR3. Germline CDR1 MNHEY, CDR2 SVGEGT. The covered CDR3 bases are TGTGCCAGCAGCCGGCGCAGAGGCGGGGGGTACAATGAG. Its translation is CASSRRRGGGYNE. The CDR3 in full is CASSRRRGGGYNEQFF.

This clone was observed a handful of times. One junction end does not reproduce the germline sequence, and a read error may be involved. The sequence runs out 3 residues before the end of the CDR3; the remainder is reconstructed from the germline J gene. Other DNA sequences in this sample translate to the same CDR3. The chain recombines TRBV7-9 with TRBJ2-7; 12 nucleotides align to TRBD2. CDR1 and CDR2 (germline): SEHNR, FQNEAQ (reference sequence). CDR3 length: 15 residues. The sequenced part of the CDR3 DNA is TGCGCCAGCAGGAATCTAGCGGGAGGGCCTTACGAG. This gives the protein CASRNLAGGPYE. The CDR3 in full is CASRNLAGGPYEQYF.

The table lists this clone with many counts. The read gets to within 3 residues of the CDR3 end, and the germline J gene fills in the rest. The genes are TRBV11-2 and TRBJ2-5; a possible D gene is TRBD2 (5 bases). The CDR3 loop spans 14 amino acids. V dropped 2 bases and J dropped 5 bases, with 12 bases sitting between them. The germline CDR1 and CDR2 sequences are SGHAT and FQNNGV. The sequenced CDR3 bases are TGTGCCAGCAGCTTAAGTCTAGCTACGGAGACC. This sequence encodes CASSLSLATET. In full, the CDR3 reads CASSLSLATETQYF.

This clone was seen repeatedly, ten times or more. The read ends 3 residues early relative to the CDR3; the germline J gene fills the gap. The J gene is TRBJ2-3, the V gene TRBV5-1; 10 bases match TRBD1. V was clipped by 5 bases and J by 4 bases; unmatched bases: 4. This CDR3 is built from 14 residues. Germline V gene lookup returns CDR1 SGHRS and CDR2 YFSETQ. The covered CDR3 bases are TGCGCCAGCAGGGAAGGACAGGGGGCAGATACG. Translation gives CASREGQGADT. The entire CDR3 protein is CASREGQGADTQYF.

This clone appeared many times. The read ends 3 residues early relative to the CDR3; the germline J gene fills the gap. This chain joins TRBV2 and TRBJ1-4, with D possibly matching TRBD1 (5 bases). Germline V gene sequence: CDR1 SNHLY, CDR2 FYNNEI. Trimming removed 6 bases at V and 0 bases at J, with 17 bases between. The CDR3 consists of 17 residues. The CDR3 loop is CASSPTAGGSTNEKLFF. The CDR3 DNA, read in part, is TGTGCCAGCAGCCCCACCGCGGGGGGATCAACTAATGAAAAA.

This clone was seen more than once but under ten times. The observed sequence ends 3 residues before the CDR3 terminus, with the missing tail filled in from the germline J gene. The V and J genes are TRBV18 and TRBJ1-3, with TRBD1 identical over 7 bases. Germline-derived CDR1 and CDR2 are KGHSH and LQKENI. After removal of 0 bases from V and 4 bases from J, the junction contained 3 bases not matched to a gene. The CDR3 consists of 15 residues. The DNA read from the CDR3 is TGTGCCAGCTCACCACCTACAGGGGACGGAAACACC. As protein: CASSPPTGDGNT. The CDR3 reads in full as CASSPPTGDGNTIYF.